The 7 T cell receptor beta chains presented below share a single source sample, sequenced in a study of blood T cell repertoires in COVID-19. Data came from immunoSEQ multiplex PCR; TCRdb stores just in-frame clones and leaves some out. The sample yields roughly 62,000 clones, approximately 88% seen once. Material for sequencing was peripheral blood. These receptors were taken from a man aged 25-45 years with COVID-19, enrolled during active disease.

The gene calls are TRBV3-1 (or the pseudogene TRBV3-2) and TRBJ2-5, with 7 bases fitting TRBD2. Trimming at V came to 3 bases and at J to 2 bases, leaving 3 bases not matched to a gene. In germline, CDR1 is LGHDT, CDR2 YNNKEL (reference sequence). The CDR3 covers 14 residues. Here the CDR3 reads CASSQRLAQETQYF. Written as DNA, the CDR3 is TGTGCCAGCAGCCAGCGACTAGCTCAAGAGACCCAGTACTTC.

This chain joins TRBV27 and TRBJ2-7; possible D gene TRBD2, 6 bases. CDR1 is MNHEY and CDR2 is SMNVEV in the germline V gene (reference sequence). This CDR3 is built from 13 residues. With 7 bases removed from V and 2 bases from J, the gap between germline ends came to 12 bases. The CDR3 coding sequence is TGTGCCAGCAAGTTCTCGGGGGCCTACGAGCAGTACTTC. The encoded protein is CASKFSGAYEQYF.

The chain couples TRBV28 to TRBJ1-5; D unresolved. The CDR3 has 13 residues. With 3 bases removed from V and 3 bases from J, the gap between germline ends came to 6 bases. The V gene's germline CDR1 is MDHEN and CDR2 SYDVKM. The CDR3 DNA reads as TGTGCCAGCAGTTTGCGGAACAATCAGCCCCAGCATTTT. Translated, it gives CASSLRNNQPQHF.

This chain joins TRBV6-6 and TRBJ1-2, with TRBD1 identical over 9 bases. The ends lost 0 bases at V and 1 base at J; junction bases unmatched: 3. In germline, CDR1 is MNHNY, CDR2 SVGAGI (reference sequence). This CDR3 is 16 amino acids long. As DNA, the CDR3 is TGTGCCAGCAGTTACTCGGGACAGGGACGTAACTATGGCTACACCTTC. Its protein is CASSYSGQGRNYGYTF.

This clone was seen once. The rearrangement uses TRBV15 and TRBJ2-5; 7 positions agree with TRBD1. The CDR3 covers 15 residues. Germline V lookup: CDR1 LNHNV, CDR2 YYDKDF (reference sequence). V lost 4 bases and J lost 5; bases outside the gene matches: 10. For the CDR3, the DNA is TGTGCCACCAGCACCGTGACAGGGACGGAGGAGACCCAGTACTTC. Translating it yields CATSTVTGTEETQYF.

J is TRBJ1-2 and V is TRBV6-5; 9 bases align to TRBD1. This CDR3 contains 13 residues. With 8 bases clipped from V and 4 bases from J, the junction kept 5 bases outside the gene matches. Per the germline V gene, CDR1 is MNHEY and CDR2 is SVGAGI. CDR3 sequence (DNA): TGTGCCAGCTCTCCGGACAGGGGCTATGGCTACACCTTC. Protein: CASSPDRGYGYTF.

J is TRBJ1-5 and V is TRBV19; D gene ambiguous. Trimming took off 2 bases at V and 4 bases at J, with 9 bases between the two ends. The CDR3 has 14 residues. CDR1 is LNHDA and CDR2 is SQIVND in the germline V gene (reference sequence). CDR3 nucleotides: TGTGCCAGTAGTATACGGCGGATAAATCAGCCCCAGCATTTT. Its translation is CASSIRRINQPQHF.